Below, 5 T cell receptor beta chains from the same sample are listed, as sequenced in a study of identical twins. TCRdb re-called the 5' RACE reads with MiXCR, one entry per CDR3 protein. Counted here are nearly 900,000 distinct CDR3 sequences, approximately 13% occurring once; the ten biggest clones make up around 1.5%. These records were also assigned to another study, of yellow fever vaccine responses in identical twins.

The sequenced material came from PBMCs. The receptors stem from a young woman in good health.

This clonotype has just a few counts. This chain uses TRBV7-9 with TRBJ1-5; D might be TRBD1 (5 bases). There are 17 residues in the CDR3. Germline values: CDR1 SEHNR, CDR2 FQNEAQ (reference sequence). V lost 1 base, J lost 0 bases, and 13 bases lay in between. The CDR3 bases are TGTGCCAGCAGCTTAGAAGGGACGGGAATTAGCAATCAGCCCCAGCATTTT. It yields the protein CASSLEGTGISNQPQHF.

This clonotype was counted between two and nine times. V gene TRBV28 combines with J gene TRBJ1-5; unclear D gene. V was pared by 6 bases and J by 3 bases, with 24 bases between. The germline V gene has CDR1 MDHEN and CDR2 SYDVKM. The CDR3 has 18 residues. The CDR3 DNA reads TGTGCCAGCAGCCTTCAGAGGCGCTCACAGCTTCACAATCAGCCCCAGCATTTT. It codes for CASSLQRRSQLHNQPQHF.

This clonotype was observed a few times. The chain employs TRBV3-1 and TRBJ2-4; TRBD2 matches at 15 bases. With V trimmed by 2 bases and J by 4 bases, 3 bases remained unmatched. In germline, CDR1 is LGHDT, CDR2 YNNKEL (reference sequence). The CDR3 runs 17 residues. The CDR3 loop is CASSQPGLAGGKNIQYF. The CDR3 coding sequence is TGTGCCAGCAGCCAACCGGGACTAGCGGGGGGAAAAAACATTCAGTACTTC.

The rearrangement uses TRBV5-1 and TRBJ2-1; maybe TRBD2 (5 bases). Germline V lookup: CDR1 SGHRS, CDR2 YFSETQ. V was shortened by 0 bases and J by 10 bases, with 14 bases between the two germline ends. This CDR3 contains 14 residues. CDR3 sequence reads: CASSLDEPAGEQFF. The CDR3, as DNA: TGCGCCAGCAGCTTGGACGAGCCCGCGGGCGAGCAGTTCTTC.

The sample holds many counts of this clonotype. CDR3: CSVVGGANTEAFF. For the CDR3, the DNA is TGCAGCGTAGTCGGCGGAGCGAACACTGAAGCTTTCTTT. The chain employs TRBV29-1 and TRBJ1-1; D not certain. V lost 6 bases to trimming and J lost 1 base, with 12 bases between them. The CDR3 spans 13 residues. Germline V lookup: CDR1 SQVTM, CDR2 ANQGSEA.